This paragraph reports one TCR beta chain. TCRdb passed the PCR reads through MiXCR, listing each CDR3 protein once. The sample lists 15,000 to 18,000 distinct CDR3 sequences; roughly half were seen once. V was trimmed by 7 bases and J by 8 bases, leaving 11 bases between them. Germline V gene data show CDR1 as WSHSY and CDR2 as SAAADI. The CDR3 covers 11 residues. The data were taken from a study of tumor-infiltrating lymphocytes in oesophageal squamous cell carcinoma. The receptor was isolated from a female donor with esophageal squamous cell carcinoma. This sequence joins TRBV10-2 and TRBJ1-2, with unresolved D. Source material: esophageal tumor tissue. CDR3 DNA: TGCGCCAGCACCGCCTCCCGGGGCTACACCTTC. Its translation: CASTASRGYTF.